This TCR beta chain emerged from a study of T cell responses to AZD1222 COVID-19 vaccine. Broader study findings: Targets within unmutated variant regions were reportedly found for nearly half of spike-specific TCRs.

Profiled with immunoSEQ multiplex PCR; TCRdb holds only in-frame clones, not every one. The sample shows 120,000 or so clones, roughly nine tenths of them seen only once. A note on this clone: Its antigen is as yet unknown.

Germline CDR1 SGHRS, CDR2 YFSETQ. Trimming pared 4 bases from V and 4 bases from J, leaving 10 bases between. The CDR3 runs to 13 residues. This receptor was taken from an adult in good health. The chain joins TRBV5-1 to TRBJ2-3, with D unresolved. Sequencing was performed on peripheral blood, taken on day 0 of AZD1222 vaccination. In DNA, the CDR3 is TGCGCCAGCAGCCCGCCCCTAGCAGATACGCAGTATTTT. As protein: CASSPPLADTQYF.